This T cell receptor beta chain was sequenced during a study of T cell responses to AZD1222 COVID-19 vaccine. Libraries were prepared by immunoSEQ multiplex PCR; TCRdb keeps only in-frame clonotypes and omits some of them. The table shows 150,000 to 200,000 clones, with roughly 92% occurring only once. Sequences were derived from peripheral blood, sampled on day 0 of AZD1222 vaccination. The origin of this receptor is an adult in good health.

DNA of the CDR3: TGTGCCAGCAGCCAGGGGACTAGCGGGATCCACAATGAGCAGTTCTTC. Translation: CASSQGTSGIHNEQFF. This sequence joins TRBV7-9 and TRBJ2-1, with 13 bases that match TRBD2. Trimming cost V 5 bases and J 5 bases; bases outside gene matches: 6. From germline, CDR1 is SEHNR and CDR2 FQNEAQ (reference sequence). The CDR3 covers 16 residues.